This TCR beta chain was obtained from a study of blood T cell repertoires in COVID-19. Study-wide background: In each case, the material was cDNA or gDNA derived from T cells, B-cell-depleted T cells, or PBMCs.

In the original workflow: Counts of nucleated cells, estimated from reference gene primer amplification, were obtained. Profiling relied on immunoSEQ multiplex PCR, and the TCRdb table lists in-frame clones only, not all of them. D and trimming come from the DNA, and the V and J calls and clone size come from that table. The sample yields 150,000 or so clones, 87% seen once. Germline V gene data show CDR1 as SNHLY and CDR2 as FYNNEI. This CDR3 spans 14 amino acids. V trimming: 6 bases; J trimming: 8 bases; junction bases outside the gene matches: 4. Sample: peripheral blood. The gene calls are TRBV2 and TRBJ2-1; 13 bases are shared with TRBD2. This clonotype was obtained from a man aged 80 or over with acute or convalescent COVID-19. The CDR3 nucleotides read TGTGCCAGCAGGAGGACTAGCGGGGGACATGAGCAGTTCTTC. Protein product: CASRRTSGGHEQFF.